This T cell receptor beta chain was profiled in a study of T cell responses to AZD1222 COVID-19 vaccine. Study-wide results and caveats: Regions left unmutated in variants are reportedly the target of nearly half of spike-specific TCRs.

This clone was seen a single time. The target antigen is unknown. Germline V gene sequence: CDR1 SGHVS, CDR2 FQNEAQ. V shed 5 bases and J shed 5 bases, with 10 bases lying between them. The CDR3 contains 13 residues. The assay was immunoSEQ multiplex PCR, and TCRdb's table has in-frame clones only and misses some. Of 150,000 to 200,000 clones in the sample, under 95% were seen once. The TCR sequence derives from an adult who received the AZD1222 COVID-19 vaccine. The J gene is TRBJ1-3, the V gene TRBV7-8, with D perhaps TRBD1 (5 bases). This specimen consisted of peripheral blood, obtained 28 days after the second AZD1222 dose. CDR3 sequence (DNA): TGTGCCAGCAGCCCCGGACACCGAAACACCATATATTTT. It specifies CASSPGHRNTIYF. Supplemented by reference TRBV7-8 and TRBJ1-3, the full variable domain reads GAGVSQSPRYKVAKRGQDVALRCDPISGHVSLFWYQQALGQGPEFLTYFQNEAQLDKSGLPSDRFFAERPEGSVSTLKIQRTQQEDSAVYLCASSPGHRNTIYFGEGSWLTVV.